The 23 T cell receptor beta chains below all came from one sample that was sequenced in a study of T cells after posttransplantation cyclophosphamide. The protocol was immunoSEQ multiplex PCR, while the TCRdb copy is restricted to in-frame clones and leaves out a portion. The table lists over 25,000 clones, no singletons, with around 3% in the top ten. Source material: PBMCs. These receptors originate from a woman aged 60 to 75 in good health, CMV-negative, and a related stem cell transplant donor.

This clone was found many times. This chain links TRBV6-6 with TRBJ1-4, with no clear D. The CDR3 consists of 13 residues. Germline CDR1 is MNHNY and CDR2 is SVGAGI (reference sequence). Between the trimmed V and J ends, which lost 6 bases and 7 bases, there was a span of 12 bases. Written as DNA, the CDR3 is TGTGCCAGCAGGCCCATGACGGGTGAAAAACTGTTTTTT. Protein: CASRPMTGEKLFF.

This clone was seen repeatedly, ten times or more. V usage is TRBV9 and J usage is TRBJ2-1; D is undetermined. CDR1 SGDLS and CDR2 YYNGEE come from the germline V gene. The CDR3 length is 15 residues. The ends were cut back, 0 bases at V and 2 bases at J, with 9 bases in the middle. CDR3 in DNA: TGTGCCAGCAGCGTAGAGGGTAGTCCCTACAATGAGCAGTTCTTC. Encoded protein: CASSVEGSPYNEQFF.

This clone appeared many times. The CDR3 coding sequence is TGTGCCAGCAAGGCGGGGGGGGAGCAGTACTTC. This gives the protein CASKAGGEQYF. The chain links TRBV12-3 or TRBV12-4 to TRBJ2-7; 9 bases map to TRBD2. The ends lost 7 bases at V and 7 bases at J; junction bases unmatched: 2. The CDR3 sequence is 11 residues long.

This clone was seen ten or more times. V gene TRBV19 combines with J gene TRBJ1-4, with a tentative D call TRBD1 (5 bases). Trimming left V 4 bases short and J 8 bases short, with 20 bases between. Germline CDR1 and CDR2: LNHDA and SQIVND (reference sequence). The CDR3 totals 16 residues. The CDR3, as DNA: TGTGCCAGTAGTAAATTTGTGGGGCAGGGAGAGGAAAAACTGTTTTTT. Its translation is CASSKFVGQGEEKLFF.

CDR3 in amino acids: CASSRGTYEQYF. The CDR3 coding sequence is TGTGCCAGCAGTAGGGGGACCTACGAGCAGTACTTC. The chain recombines TRBV27 with TRBJ2-7; a weak D match, TRBD1 (6 bases). Germline CDR1 MNHEY, CDR2 SMNVEV (reference sequence). The CDR3 is 12 residues long. The V end lost 5 bases, the J end lost 2 bases, and 7 bases lay between the germline ends.

This clone appeared many times. This chain links TRBV7-9 with TRBJ2-1; D is possibly TRBD2 (5 bases). Germline V gives CDR1 SEHNR, CDR2 FQNEAQ (reference sequence). V lost 4 bases, J lost 4 bases, and 11 bases lay in between. This CDR3 region has 14 residues. This chain's CDR3 is CASSSGLGYNEQFF. As DNA, the CDR3 is TGTGCCAGCAGCTCCGGACTGGGTTACAATGAGCAGTTCTTC.

This clone has a count of ten or more. V is TRBV12-3 or TRBV12-4 and J is TRBJ2-1; D unclear. V lost 2 bases to trimming and J lost 3 bases, with 5 bases between them. The CDR3 runs to 13 residues. This chain's CDR3 is CASSLRLYNEQFF. As DNA, the CDR3 is TGTGCCAGCAGTTTAAGGCTCTACAATGAGCAGTTCTTC.

This clone came up many times. This rearrangement joins TRBV6-8 to TRBJ2-7; 9 bases are shared with TRBD1. This CDR3 has 14 amino acids. Unmatched junction bases numbered 5, after V lost 2 bases and J lost 6 bases. The germline gives CDR1 MNHGY, CDR2 SAAAGT. The CDR3 loop is CASSYPDRGREQYF. Written as DNA, the CDR3 is TGTGCCAGCAGTTACCCGGACAGGGGTCGCGAGCAGTACTTC.

The J gene is TRBJ1-5, the V gene TRBV12-3 or TRBV12-4; a possible D gene is TRBD1 (6 bases). The CDR3 contains 15 residues. The V and J ends lost 5 bases and 7 bases respectively, with 18 bases between them. For the CDR3, the DNA is TGTGCCAGCAGTGGGGGTGTGGGGGCACGACAGCCCCAGCATTTT. The encoded protein is CASSGGVGARQPQHF.

This clone was detected ten times or more. The rearrangement links TRBV7-2 to TRBJ1-3; tentatively, D is TRBD1 (6 bases). V gave up 4 bases and J gave up 0 bases, with 13 bases separating them. The CDR3 length is 16 residues. Germline V gene data show CDR1 as SGHTA and CDR2 as FQGNSA. The CDR3 sequence: CASSSQGSLSGNTIYF. DNA for the CDR3: TGTGCCAGCAGCTCCCAGGGGAGCCTCTCTGGAAACACCATATATTTT.

This clone was observed at least ten times. The V call is TRBV7-2, the J call TRBJ2-3; 7 bases line up with TRBD2. Germline loops: CDR1 SGHTA, CDR2 FQGNSA. The CDR3 loop spans 15 amino acids. Trimming at V came to 5 bases and at J to 1 base, leaving 6 bases not matched to a gene. In nucleotides, the CDR3 is TGTGCCAGCAGCATACTAGCGACGGGCACAGATACGCAGTATTTT. It encodes CASSILATGTDTQYF.

This clone was seen repeatedly, ten times or more. The chain combines TRBV9 with TRBJ2-1, with D hard to call. Trimming stripped 3 bases from V and 0 bases from J, with 7 bases between. Germline values: CDR1 SGDLS, CDR2 YYNGEE. The length of the CDR3 is 14 residues. The CDR3 nucleotides read TGTGCCAGCAGCGGTTCTAGCTCCTACAATGAGCAGTTCTTC. Its translation: CASSGSSSYNEQFF.

This clone came up many times. The rearrangement links TRBV13 to TRBJ2-3, with 12 bases aligning to TRBD2. V lost 4 bases, J lost 5 bases, and 10 bases stayed unmatched. CDR1 is PRHDT and CDR2 is FYEKMQ in the germline V gene (reference sequence). The CDR3 has 17 amino acids. In DNA form, the CDR3 reads TGTGCCAGCAGCTCCATGACTAGCGGGAGTCCCGAAGATACGCAGTATTTT. Encoded protein: CASSSMTSGSPEDTQYF.

This clone has at least ten counts. V and J are TRBV6-1 and TRBJ2-1; D might be TRBD1 (5 bases). Germline values: CDR1 MNHNS, CDR2 SASEGT. CDR3 length equals 16 residues. Deletions cut 3 bases from V and 0 bases from J, with 12 bases between. The CDR3: CASSEYRPSSYNEQFF. The CDR3 nucleotides are TGTGCCAGCAGTGAGTACAGGCCCAGCTCCTACAATGAGCAGTTCTTC.

This clone was seen many times. V and J are TRBV30 and TRBJ1-4; D not certain. V shed 0 bases and J shed 8 bases, with 13 bases lying between them. Germline V gene lookup returns CDR1 GTSNPN and CDR2 SVGIG (reference sequence). The CDR3 has 14 residues. The DNA for the CDR3 is TGTGCCTGGAGTGTTGGGCAGGCCCAGGAAAAACTGTTTTTT. Amino acid sequence: CAWSVGQAQEKLFF.

This clone showed up many times. The chain joins TRBV7-3 to TRBJ2-2; 8 bases agree with TRBD1. The germline V gene has CDR1 SGHTA and CDR2 FQGTGA. The trim removed 5 bases at V and 7 bases at J, leaving 3 bases unmatched. The CDR3 contains 13 residues. CDR3 nucleotide sequence: TGTGCCAGCAGCATAGACAGGGGCGGGGAGCTGTTTTTT. This sequence encodes CASSIDRGGELFF.

This clone was seen at least ten times. The chain couples TRBV28 to TRBJ1-5, with 9 bases aligning to TRBD1. Trimming at V came to 4 bases and at J to 3 bases, leaving 10 bases not matched to a gene. CDR3 size: 17 residues. CDR1 and CDR2 (germline): MDHEN, SYDVKM. The CDR3 DNA follows: TGTGCCAGCAGTTCCCGGGACAGGGAAAGGGACAATCAGCCCCAGCATTTT. It translates to CASSSRDRERDNQPQHF.

This clone was recorded many times. This chain joins TRBV2 and TRBJ2-7, with D uncertain. Germline values: CDR1 SNHLY, CDR2 FYNNEI. CDR3 length: 13 residues. V shed 6 bases and J shed 0 bases, with 9 bases lying between them. The CDR3 loop is CASSRISSYEQYF. The DNA of the CDR3 is TGTGCCAGCAGCAGGATCAGCTCCTACGAGCAGTACTTC.

This clone was counted ten times or more. The chain combines TRBV5-1 with TRBJ1-2; D is perhaps TRBD1 (6 bases). The CDR3 sequence is 13 residues long. The V end lost 4 bases, the J end lost 4 bases, and 11 bases lay between the germline ends. Looked up from germline, CDR1 is SGHRS and CDR2 is YFSETQ. CDR3 sequence reads: CASSPGDIYGYTF. CDR3 coding DNA: TGCGCCAGCAGCCCAGGGGATATCTATGGCTACACCTTC.

This clone was seen ten or more times. The genes are TRBV27 and TRBJ1-6; 8 bases agree with TRBD1. The V and J ends lost 6 bases and 9 bases, in that order; junction bases with no gene match: 1. Germline values: CDR1 MNHEY, CDR2 SMNVEV (reference sequence). The CDR3 runs 12 residues. The CDR3 DNA reads as TGTGCCAGCAGAACAGGGGGTTCACCCCTCCACTTT. As protein: CASRTGGSPLHF.

This clone was seen many times. The chain carries TRBV2 and TRBJ2-1, with a possible D match to TRBD1 (6 bases). The V gene lost 7 bases and the J gene lost 1 base, with 14 bases spanning the gap. Germline CDR1 reads SNHLY; CDR2 reads FYNNEI. The CDR3 runs 15 residues. CDR3 region: CASKDTGPSYNEQFF. The CDR3 DNA is TGTGCCAGCAAGGATACAGGGCCATCCTACAATGAGCAGTTCTTC.

This clone was detected a few times. The J gene is TRBJ2-1, the V gene TRBV15, with D possibly being TRBD2 (5 bases). Germline V gene lookup returns CDR1 LNHNV and CDR2 YYDKDF (reference sequence). This CDR3 contains 14 residues. The V gene lost 0 bases and the J gene lost 6 bases, with 9 bases spanning the gap. In nucleotides, the CDR3 is TGTGCCACCAGCAGAGATCCGGGGTCCAATGAGCAGTTCTTC. It encodes CATSRDPGSNEQFF.

The chain combines TRBV7-2 with TRBJ1-2; 8 nucleotides agree with TRBD1. There are 15 residues in the CDR3. V lost 5 bases to trimming and J lost 4 bases; unmatched junction nucleotides: 9. The germline CDR1 and CDR2 sequences are SGHTA and FQGNSA. CDR3 sequence reads: CASSTRQGPSYGYTF. CDR3 bases: TGTGCCAGCAGCACCCGACAGGGGCCCAGCTATGGCTACACCTTC.